Listed below are T cell receptor beta chains from one sample, sequenced in a study of blood T cell repertoires in COVID-19. Sequencing was performed with immunoSEQ multiplex PCR; in TCRdb, only in-frame clones are kept and a portion is missing. The sample lists about 180,000 clones; about 88% were seen once. Sequencing input: PBMCs or T cells enriched from blood (not recorded which). Receptors were obtained from a woman younger than 35 who had recovered from COVID-19. The CDR3 runs from the conserved cysteine through the conserved F or W. Fields, in order: D gene, V gene, CDR3 length, clone size, J gene, CDR3 DNA, CDR3 protein. A D gene is named only where the DNA matches it firmly. Part of the rows lack a size; the others show once, few, many or a class for expanded clones.

d_call: TRBD1
v_call: TRBV19
cdr3_length: 13
clone_size: NA
j_call: TRBJ1-4
cdr3_nt: TGTGCCAGGAGGGACAGCGTTAATGAAAAACTGTTTTTT
cdr3_aa: CARRDSVNEKLFF

d_call: NA
v_call: TRBV7-8
cdr3_length: 14
clone_size: NA
j_call: TRBJ1-5
cdr3_nt: TGTGCCAGCAGCCTAGATCTCGGTAGTCAGCCCCAGCATTTT
cdr3_aa: CASSLDLGSQPQHF

d_call: NA
v_call: TRBV24-1
cdr3_length: 15
clone_size: NA
j_call: TRBJ2-2
cdr3_nt: TGTGCCACCTATTTTAATCGGGAATACACCGGGGAGCTGTTTTTT
cdr3_aa: CATYFNREYTGELFF

d_call: TRBD2
v_call: TRBV10-1
cdr3_length: 17
clone_size: once
j_call: TRBJ2-2
cdr3_nt: TGCGCCAGCAGTGATGGGGGGGTACTAGAAGGGACCGGGGAGCTGTTTTTT
cdr3_aa: CASSDGGVLEGTGELFF

d_call: NA
v_call: TRBV11-3
cdr3_length: 16
clone_size: NA
j_call: TRBJ2-3
cdr3_nt: TGTGCCAGCAGCTTGGGGGTTAGCGGAATCACAGATACGCAGTATTTT
cdr3_aa: CASSLGVSGITDTQYF

d_call: TRBD2
v_call: TRBV4-2
cdr3_length: 17
clone_size: NA
j_call: TRBJ2-2
cdr3_nt: TGTGCCAGCAGTCCGATTCCCCCTAGCGGATACACCGGGGAGCTGTTTTTT
cdr3_aa: CASSPIPPSGYTGELFF

d_call: NA
v_call: TRBV2
cdr3_length: 15
clone_size: NA
j_call: TRBJ1-5
cdr3_nt: TGTGCCAGCAGTGAATACCAGGGTGGACATCAGCCCCAGCATTTT
cdr3_aa: CASSEYQGGHQPQHF

d_call: TRBD1
v_call: TRBV12-3/TRBV12-4
cdr3_length: 13
clone_size: NA
j_call: TRBJ2-7
cdr3_nt: TGTGCCAGCAGACAAGGACAGGGAGACGAGCAGTACTTC
cdr3_aa: CASRQGQGDEQYF

d_call: TRBD2
v_call: TRBV2
cdr3_length: 14
clone_size: NA
j_call: TRBJ2-7
cdr3_nt: TGTGCCAGCAGTCCGACGACTAGCGGGTACGAGCAGTACTTC
cdr3_aa: CASSPTTSGYEQYF

d_call: TRBD1
v_call: TRBV3-1/TRBV3-2
cdr3_length: 17
clone_size: NA
j_call: TRBJ2-1
cdr3_nt: TGTGCCAGCAGCCAAGGCCTCACAGGGGAATACAACAATGAGCAGTTCTTC
cdr3_aa: CASSQGLTGEYNNEQFF

d_call: NA
v_call: TRBV7-9
cdr3_length: 15
clone_size: NA
j_call: TRBJ2-2
cdr3_nt: TGTGCCAGCAGCTCGCAGGGGTTTGATACCGGGGAGCTGTTTTTT
cdr3_aa: CASSSQGFDTGELFF

d_call: TRBD2
v_call: TRBV7-2
cdr3_length: 17
clone_size: NA
j_call: TRBJ2-2
cdr3_nt: TGTGCCAGCAGCCCCGGTCCGGGACTAGCGGGCACCGGGGAGCTGTTTTTT
cdr3_aa: CASSPGPGLAGTGELFF

d_call: TRBD1
v_call: TRBV30
cdr3_length: 15
clone_size: NA
j_call: TRBJ1-3
cdr3_nt: TGTGCCTGGAGTGGGAACAGGGGGCCTGGAAACACCATATATTTT
cdr3_aa: CAWSGNRGPGNTIYF

d_call: NA
v_call: TRBV27
cdr3_length: 16
clone_size: NA
j_call: TRBJ1-6
cdr3_nt: TGTGCCAGCAGGACGTCTTGGGTGTGGGCGAGTTCACCCCTCCACTTT
cdr3_aa: CASRTSWVWASSPLHF

d_call: TRBD2
v_call: TRBV5-4
cdr3_length: 16
clone_size: NA
j_call: TRBJ2-1
cdr3_nt: TGTGCCAGCAGCTTCGCTAGCGGGGGGCCGAGGGGGGAGCAGTTCTTC
cdr3_aa: CASSFASGGPRGEQFF

d_call: TRBD1
v_call: TRBV7-2
cdr3_length: 15
clone_size: once
j_call: TRBJ2-7
cdr3_nt: TGTGCCAGCAGCCGGACAGGCGACATCTCCTACGAGCAGTACTTC
cdr3_aa: CASSRTGDISYEQYF

d_call: TRBD1
v_call: TRBV7-9
cdr3_length: 19
clone_size: NA
j_call: TRBJ1-4
cdr3_nt: TGTGCCAGCAGCCCGAGGACAGGGGCAGTTCCAGAGAAAAATGAAAAACTGTTTTTT
cdr3_aa: CASSPRTGAVPEKNEKLFF

d_call: NA
v_call: TRBV28
cdr3_length: 13
clone_size: NA
j_call: TRBJ1-1
cdr3_nt: TGTGCCAGCAGCGAAAGACAGAACACTGAAGCTTTCTTT
cdr3_aa: CASSERQNTEAFF

d_call: TRBD2
v_call: TRBV19
cdr3_length: 15
clone_size: NA
j_call: TRBJ2-7
cdr3_nt: TGTGCCAGTAGTAGGCAAGCGGGAGCTTCGCGGGAGCAGTACTTC
cdr3_aa: CASSRQAGASREQYF

d_call: NA
v_call: TRBV5-5
cdr3_length: 15
clone_size: NA
j_call: TRBJ1-2
cdr3_nt: TGTGCCAGCAGCTTCGTAGGAGGGGACAACTATGGCTACACCTTC
cdr3_aa: CASSFVGGDNYGYTF

d_call: TRBD1
v_call: TRBV6-2/TRBV6-3
cdr3_length: 18
clone_size: NA
j_call: TRBJ2-1
cdr3_nt: TGTGCCAGCAGTTACGAGGACAGGAACCATTTACAATACAATGAGCAGTTCTTC
cdr3_aa: CASSYEDRNHLQYNEQFF

d_call: TRBD1
v_call: TRBV27
cdr3_length: 14
clone_size: NA
j_call: TRBJ1-4
cdr3_nt: TGTGCCAGCAGACCCGGGACAGTTAATGAAAAACTGTTTTTT
cdr3_aa: CASRPGTVNEKLFF

d_call: TRBD1
v_call: TRBV2
cdr3_length: 15
clone_size: NA
j_call: TRBJ1-4
cdr3_nt: TGTGCCAGCAGTGATGACAGGGGCCCTACTGAAAAACTGTTTTTT
cdr3_aa: CASSDDRGPTEKLFF

d_call: TRBD1
v_call: TRBV5-3
cdr3_length: 16
clone_size: NA
j_call: TRBJ1-3
cdr3_nt: TGTGCCAGAAGCCCAAATAATAGGGGGCCTGGAAACACCATATATTTT
cdr3_aa: CARSPNNRGPGNTIYF

d_call: TRBD1
v_call: TRBV28
cdr3_length: 18
clone_size: NA
j_call: TRBJ1-3
cdr3_nt: TGTGCCAGCACTGAGACAGGGGTCGCTTCGAGCTCTGGAAACACCATATATTTT
cdr3_aa: CASTETGVASSSGNTIYF

d_call: NA
v_call: TRBV5-1
cdr3_length: 16
clone_size: NA
j_call: TRBJ2-3
cdr3_nt: TGCGCCAGCAGCTGGCGGGTCCAGAACTATCGGGATACGCAGTATTTT
cdr3_aa: CASSWRVQNYRDTQYF

d_call: NA
v_call: TRBV6-5
cdr3_length: 14
clone_size: NA
j_call: TRBJ1-2
cdr3_nt: TGTGCCAGTTCGGTGGGGGCGCTGGTCTATGGCTACACCTTC
cdr3_aa: CASSVGALVYGYTF

d_call: NA
v_call: TRBV5-1
cdr3_length: 13
clone_size: NA
j_call: TRBJ2-3
cdr3_nt: TGCGCCAGCAGCTTGGAACAGGGAGATACGCAGTATTTT
cdr3_aa: CASSLEQGDTQYF

d_call: TRBD1
v_call: TRBV7-6
cdr3_length: 18
clone_size: NA
j_call: TRBJ2-2
cdr3_nt: TGTGCCAGCAGCTTCACGAGGCCCGGGACAGGGACTTCCCCAGAGCTGTTTTTT
cdr3_aa: CASSFTRPGTGTSPELFF

d_call: TRBD2
v_call: TRBV2
cdr3_length: 15
clone_size: NA
j_call: TRBJ2-2
cdr3_nt: TGTGCCAGCAGTTGGGGACTAGCTAACACCGGGGAGCTGTTTTTT
cdr3_aa: CASSWGLANTGELFF

d_call: NA
v_call: TRBV5-1
cdr3_length: 15
clone_size: once
j_call: TRBJ1-1
cdr3_nt: TGCGCCAGCAGTCATGGGGCAACATTTAACACTGAAGCTTTCTTT
cdr3_aa: CASSHGATFNTEAFF

d_call: TRBD2
v_call: TRBV7-3
cdr3_length: 15
clone_size: NA
j_call: TRBJ2-3
cdr3_nt: TGTGCCAGCAGCTTGGTTAATAGCGGGAGGGATACGCAGTATTTT
cdr3_aa: CASSLVNSGRDTQYF

d_call: NA
v_call: TRBV9
cdr3_length: 17
clone_size: NA
j_call: TRBJ2-6
cdr3_nt: TGTGCCAGCAGCGTATCCATCCAGTTCTCTGGGGCCAACGTCCTGACTTTC
cdr3_aa: CASSVSIQFSGANVLTF

d_call: TRBD1
v_call: TRBV10-3
cdr3_length: 17
clone_size: NA
j_call: TRBJ1-1
cdr3_nt: TGTGCCATCAGTGAGTCGGTCTCGGACAGGGTGAACACTGAAGCTTTCTTT
cdr3_aa: CAISESVSDRVNTEAFF

d_call: TRBD1
v_call: TRBV2
cdr3_length: 13
clone_size: NA
j_call: TRBJ1-1
cdr3_nt: TGTGCCAACCAGGGACAGGCTTATACTGAAGCTTTCTTT
cdr3_aa: CANQGQAYTEAFF

d_call: NA
v_call: TRBV15
cdr3_length: 14
clone_size: NA
j_call: TRBJ1-3
cdr3_nt: TGTGCCACCAGCACAGGCAGCTCTGGAAACACCATATATTTT
cdr3_aa: CATSTGSSGNTIYF

d_call: TRBD2
v_call: TRBV19
cdr3_length: 16
clone_size: NA
j_call: TRBJ2-2
cdr3_nt: TGTGCCAGTAGTGCGGGACTAGCGGGGACAACCGGGGAGCTGTTTTTT
cdr3_aa: CASSAGLAGTTGELFF

d_call: NA
v_call: TRBV5-1
cdr3_length: 16
clone_size: NA
j_call: TRBJ2-1
cdr3_nt: TGCGCCAGCAGCTTGGTTTCTAGCTCTACCTACAATGAGCAGTTCTTC
cdr3_aa: CASSLVSSSTYNEQFF

d_call: NA
v_call: TRBV6-6
cdr3_length: 11
clone_size: NA
j_call: TRBJ2-7
cdr3_nt: TGTGCCAGCAGTTACCGGGACGAGCAGTACTTC
cdr3_aa: CASSYRDEQYF

d_call: NA
v_call: TRBV9
cdr3_length: 16
clone_size: once
j_call: TRBJ1-6
cdr3_nt: TGTGCCAGCAGCGCCCGGGATGGCATTGGCCTCTCACCCCTCCACTTT
cdr3_aa: CASSARDGIGLSPLHF

d_call: NA
v_call: TRBV3-1/TRBV3-2
cdr3_length: 14
clone_size: NA
j_call: TRBJ1-2
cdr3_nt: TGTGCCAGCAGCCAAGACGGGGTCAACTATGGCTACACCTTC
cdr3_aa: CASSQDGVNYGYTF

d_call: NA
v_call: TRBV6-5
cdr3_length: 15
clone_size: NA
j_call: TRBJ1-5
cdr3_nt: TGTGCCAGCAGGGGAGGGCAGGAGGACAATCAGCCCCAGCATTTT
cdr3_aa: CASRGGQEDNQPQHF

d_call: NA
v_call: TRBV4-1
cdr3_length: 15
clone_size: many
j_call: TRBJ1-2
cdr3_nt: TGCGCCAGCAGCCAAGATTACAGGCCGGGGGATGGCTACACCTTC
cdr3_aa: CASSQDYRPGDGYTF

d_call: NA
v_call: TRBV2
cdr3_length: 15
clone_size: NA
j_call: TRBJ2-7
cdr3_nt: TGTGCCAGCAGTGAAACGGGCAGGGGAACGGACGAGCAGTACTTC
cdr3_aa: CASSETGRGTDEQYF

d_call: NA
v_call: TRBV4-3
cdr3_length: 14
clone_size: NA
j_call: TRBJ2-3
cdr3_nt: TGCGCCAGCAGCCAAATCCATGGACACAATACGCAGTATTTT
cdr3_aa: CASSQIHGHNTQYF

d_call: NA
v_call: TRBV7-3
cdr3_length: 15
clone_size: NA
j_call: TRBJ2-3
cdr3_nt: TGTGCCAGCAGCTTATATCCGGGAGTTCTAGATACGCAGTATTTT
cdr3_aa: CASSLYPGVLDTQYF

d_call: NA
v_call: TRBV2
cdr3_length: 14
clone_size: NA
j_call: TRBJ2-3
cdr3_nt: TGTGCCAGCATGCGGGTCCCCGGAGGAGATACGCAGTATTTT
cdr3_aa: CASMRVPGGDTQYF

d_call: NA
v_call: TRBV7-2
cdr3_length: 13
clone_size: NA
j_call: TRBJ1-1
cdr3_nt: TGTGCCAGCAGCGGACGGACAGTGATTGAAGCTTTCTTT
cdr3_aa: CASSGRTVIEAFF

d_call: TRBD1
v_call: TRBV19
cdr3_length: 16
clone_size: NA
j_call: TRBJ1-4
cdr3_nt: TGTGCCAGTAGTATAGCCTTCGGGACAGGGCACGGAAAACTGTTTTTT
cdr3_aa: CASSIAFGTGHGKLFF

d_call: TRBD2
v_call: TRBV11-2
cdr3_length: 15
clone_size: NA
j_call: TRBJ2-1
cdr3_nt: TGTGCCAGCAGTTCAGAGGGACTATTCAACAATGAGCAGTTCTTC
cdr3_aa: CASSSEGLFNNEQFF

d_call: NA
v_call: TRBV4-1
cdr3_length: 15
clone_size: NA
j_call: TRBJ1-3
cdr3_nt: TGCGCCAGCAGCCAAGGGGGGGGCGCTGGAAACACCATATATTTT
cdr3_aa: CASSQGGGAGNTIYF

d_call: NA
v_call: TRBV7-2
cdr3_length: 15
clone_size: NA
j_call: TRBJ1-3
cdr3_nt: TGTGCCAGCAGCTTAGCGTTTACAATAGGAAACACCATATATTTT
cdr3_aa: CASSLAFTIGNTIYF

d_call: TRBD2
v_call: TRBV6-5
cdr3_length: 15
clone_size: many
j_call: TRBJ2-5
cdr3_nt: TGTGCCAGCAGTTACGGGGGAGGGCCTAGGGAGACCCAGTACTTC
cdr3_aa: CASSYGGGPRETQYF

d_call: NA
v_call: TRBV9
cdr3_length: 17
clone_size: NA
j_call: TRBJ1-3
cdr3_nt: TGTGCCAGCAGCGCTGATGGGGGGGGCGACTCTGGAAACACCATATATTTT
cdr3_aa: CASSADGGGDSGNTIYF

d_call: TRBD2
v_call: TRBV15
cdr3_length: 13
clone_size: NA
j_call: TRBJ2-2
cdr3_nt: TGTGCCACCAGCGCGGGGGGGACTGGGGAGCTGTTTTTT
cdr3_aa: CATSAGGTGELFF